This TCR beta chain stems from a study of graft-versus-host responses after intestinal transplantation. Study in general: Uniformly, recipients were administered anti-thymocyte globulin induction with subsequent tacrolimus and steroids for around 3 years. General study results and limits: Recipient marrow held GvH clones, some first seen in ileum or blood. Declines in HvG clones occurring early post-transplant were associated with peak circulating GvH clone levels.

Germline lookup yields CDR1 ENHRY and CDR2 SYGVKD. CDR3 length: 18 residues. V gave up 0 bases and J gave up 0 bases, with 17 bases separating them. The data were produced by immunoSEQ multiplex PCR, yet TCRdb's version contains in-frame clones alone and is incomplete. Seen here are roughly 40,000 clones, 91% observed once, and the top ten hold over 2%. About this clone itself: The antigen remains unidentified.

Sequenced material: PBMCs, taken about 310 days after intestinal transplant. The chain combines TRBV10-3 with TRBJ1-1; no reliable D call. The receptor comes from a human patient who received an intestinal transplant, so some T cells may come from the graft donor. The CDR3 protein is CAISESLGHAVLNTEAFF. The CDR3 DNA reads TGTGCCATCAGTGAGTCGTTGGGCCACGCGGTACTGAACACTGAAGCTTTCTTT.